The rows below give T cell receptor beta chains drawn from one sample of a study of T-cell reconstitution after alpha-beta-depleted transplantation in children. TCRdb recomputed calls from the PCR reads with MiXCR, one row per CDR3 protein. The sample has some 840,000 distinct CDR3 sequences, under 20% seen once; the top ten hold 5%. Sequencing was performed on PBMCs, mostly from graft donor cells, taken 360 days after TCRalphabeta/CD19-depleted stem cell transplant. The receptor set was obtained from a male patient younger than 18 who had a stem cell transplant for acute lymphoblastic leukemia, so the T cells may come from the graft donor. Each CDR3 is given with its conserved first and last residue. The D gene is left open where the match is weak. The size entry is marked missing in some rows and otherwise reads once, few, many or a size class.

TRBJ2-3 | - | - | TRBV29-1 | TGCAGCGCCTCGGGCTCTACCTTCGTCACAGATACGCAGTATTTT | CSASGSTFVTDTQYF
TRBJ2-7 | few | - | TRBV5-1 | TGCGCCAGCAGCTTCGACGGCAGCAGGCCAAACTACGAGCAGTACTTC | CASSFDGSRPNYEQYF
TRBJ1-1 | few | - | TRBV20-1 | TGCAGTGCGGCCCGGGACCGCGTAACTGAAGCTTTCTTT | CSAARDRVTEAFF
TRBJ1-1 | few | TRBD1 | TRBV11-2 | TGTGCCAGCAGCTTTCGGGACAGGGATGAAGCTTTCTTT | CASSFRDRDEAFF
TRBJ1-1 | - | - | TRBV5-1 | TGCGCCAGCAGCCCGGGGGGAGCGGGGGGTGGCACTGAAGCTTTCTTT | CASSPGGAGGGTEAFF
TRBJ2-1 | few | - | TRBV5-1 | TGCGCCAGCACCACCGGGCCAGTCAATGAGCAGTTCTTC | CASTTGPVNEQFF
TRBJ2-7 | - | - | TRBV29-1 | TGCAGCGTTGATGGCAGAAACTACGAGCAGTACTTC | CSVDGRNYEQYF
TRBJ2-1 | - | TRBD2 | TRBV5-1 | TGCGCCAGCAGCAAGACTAGCGGGAGGGAAAACAATGAGCAGTTCTTC | CASSKTSGRENNEQFF
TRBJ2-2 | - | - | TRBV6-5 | TGTGCCAGCAGTTACCCAGGGTCCACCGGGGAGCTGTTTTTT | CASSYPGSTGELFF
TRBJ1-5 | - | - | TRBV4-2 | TGTGCCAGCAGCCCTCTTTCGGACAGTTACAATCAGCCCCAGCATTTT | CASSPLSDSYNQPQHF
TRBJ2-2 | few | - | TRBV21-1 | TGTGCCAGCAGCAAAGCGGCCAGGGGGACCGGGGAGCTGTTTTTT | CASSKAARGTGELFF
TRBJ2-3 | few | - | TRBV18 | TGTGCCAGCTCACTGGGACACACCACAGATACGCAGTATTTT | CASSLGHTTDTQYF
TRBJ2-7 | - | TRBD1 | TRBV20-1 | TGCAGTATTAAAAGGACAGGTCCCTACGAGCAGTACTTC | CSIKRTGPYEQYF
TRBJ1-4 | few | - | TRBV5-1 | TGCGCCAGCAGCTTTGGTGGCACCCCTGCGGGTGAAAAACTGTTTTTT | CASSFGGTPAGEKLFF
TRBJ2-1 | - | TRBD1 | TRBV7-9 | TGTGCCAGCAGCCTCGACAGGGACAATGAGCAGTTCTTC | CASSLDRDNEQFF
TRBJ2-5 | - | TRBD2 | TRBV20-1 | TGCAGTGCTAGAGCGCGGGGGGAAGAGACCCAGTACTTC | CSARARGEETQYF
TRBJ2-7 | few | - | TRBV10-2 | TGCGCCACCAAAAGCCCAGCCTACTCCTACGAGCAGTACTTC | CATKSPAYSYEQYF
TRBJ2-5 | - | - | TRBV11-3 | TGTGCCAGCAGCACCGGAGTAGGGGAGACCCAGTACTTC | CASSTGVGETQYF
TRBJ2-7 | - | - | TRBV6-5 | TGTGCCAGCAGCATGGACCGACACGAGCAGTACTTC | CASSMDRHEQYF
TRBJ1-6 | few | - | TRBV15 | TGTGCCACCAGCAGCAGCTTCAATTCACCCCTCCACTTT | CATSSSFNSPLHF
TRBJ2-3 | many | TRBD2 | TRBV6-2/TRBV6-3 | TGTGCCAGCAGTTACGATCGAGGGAGGGCCGGCGATACGCAGTATTTT | CASSYDRGRAGDTQYF
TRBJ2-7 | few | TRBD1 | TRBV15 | TGTGCCACCAGCAGAGCTTGGGACAGGGGCTACGAGCAGTACTTC | CATSRAWDRGYEQYF
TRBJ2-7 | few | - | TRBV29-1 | TGCAGCGTTGAGAAGCAGGGCTACGAGCAGTACTTC | CSVEKQGYEQYF
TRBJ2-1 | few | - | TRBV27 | TGTGCCAGCAGTTTGGGCGGGACTCGCAATGAGCAGTTCTTC | CASSLGGTRNEQFF
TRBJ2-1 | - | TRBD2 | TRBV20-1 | TGCAGTGCTAGAGATCAGGCAGGGCGGCGGGAGGGCCGGTACAATGAGCAGTTCTTC | CSARDQAGRREGRYNEQFF
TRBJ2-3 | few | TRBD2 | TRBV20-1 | TGCAGTGGGGGCAGGGAGGGAGATACGCAGTATTTT | CSGGREGDTQYF
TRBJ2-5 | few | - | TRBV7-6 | TGTGCCAGCAGCTGGGGCATAGCCCTCCAAGAGACCCAGTACTTC | CASSWGIALQETQYF
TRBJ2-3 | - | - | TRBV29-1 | TGCAGCGTTGTCCGAGGGCCCGCAGATACGCAGTATTTT | CSVVRGPADTQYF
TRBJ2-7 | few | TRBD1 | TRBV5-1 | TGCGCCAGCAGCTTGGCGCCCGGGACAGGGGAACTCTCCTACGAGCAGTACTTC | CASSLAPGTGELSYEQYF
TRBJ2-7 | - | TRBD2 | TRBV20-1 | TGCAGTGCTGCTAACCTAGCGGGGCGGGAGCAGTACTTC | CSAANLAGREQYF
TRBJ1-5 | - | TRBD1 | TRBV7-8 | TGTGCCAGCGGCGGGGGGACAGGGAGGTATCAGCCCCAGCATTTT | CASGGGTGRYQPQHF
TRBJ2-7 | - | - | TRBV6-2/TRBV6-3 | TGTGCCAGCAGTTCGGTGGCCTTCTCCTACGAGCAGTACTTC | CASSSVAFSYEQYF
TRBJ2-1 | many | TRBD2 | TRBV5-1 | TGCGCCAGCAGCTTGGTTTGGACTAGCGGTTACAATGAGCAGTTCTTC | CASSLVWTSGYNEQFF
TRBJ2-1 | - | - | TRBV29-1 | TGCAGCGTTGACTGGGTAGGGTCCTACAATGAGCAGTTCTTC | CSVDWVGSYNEQFF
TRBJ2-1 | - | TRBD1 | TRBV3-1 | TGTGCCAGCAGCCAAGGCGGACAGGGGGCCCCCTCGGGATCCTACAATGAGCAGTTCTTC | CASSQGGQGAPSGSYNEQFF
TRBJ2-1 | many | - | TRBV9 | TGTGCCAGCAGCGTAGTACTCTTTAATGAGCAGTTCTTC | CASSVVLFNEQFF
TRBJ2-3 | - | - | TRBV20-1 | TGCAGTGTTTTACTTGGTTTAACAGATACGCAGTATTTT | CSVLLGLTDTQYF
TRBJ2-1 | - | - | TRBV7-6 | TGTGCCAGCAAGTTAGGGAGCTCCTACAATGAGCAGTTCTTC | CASKLGSSYNEQFF
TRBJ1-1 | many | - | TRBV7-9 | TGTGCCAGCAGCTTAGCCACAGGGAGGACTGAAGCTTTCTTT | CASSLATGRTEAFF
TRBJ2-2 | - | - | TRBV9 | TGTGCCAGCAGCGTGACGGATTCGAACACCGGGGAGCTGTTTTTT | CASSVTDSNTGELFF
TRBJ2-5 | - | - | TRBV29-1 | TGCAGCGTTGATCACACCGCCATCCAAGAGACCCAGTACTTC | CSVDHTAIQETQYF
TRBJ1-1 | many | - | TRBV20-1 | TGCAGTGCTTACGACCGGAACACTGAAGCTTTCTTT | CSAYDRNTEAFF
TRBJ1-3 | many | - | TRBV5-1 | TGCGCCAGCAGCTTGATCGGGCGGGACACCATATATTTT | CASSLIGRDTIYF
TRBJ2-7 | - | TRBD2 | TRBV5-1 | TGCGCCAGCAGCGCGCGGGAGGCCCACGAGCAGTACTTC | CASSAREAHEQYF
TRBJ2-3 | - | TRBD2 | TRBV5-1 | TGCGCCAGCAGCATAGGACTAGCGGGGATCACAGATACGCAGTATTTT | CASSIGLAGITDTQYF
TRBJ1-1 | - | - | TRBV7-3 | TGTGCCAGCAGCTTATATGGGGGGTTGGACACTGAAGCTTTCTTT | CASSLYGGLDTEAFF
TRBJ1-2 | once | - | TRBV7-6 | TGTGCCAGCAGCTTACGGGGTCCTCTGGGCTACACCTTC | CASSLRGPLGYTF
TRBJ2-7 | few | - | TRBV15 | TGTGCCACCAGCAGATGGGGGCAAACCTACGAGCAGTACTTC | CATSRWGQTYEQYF
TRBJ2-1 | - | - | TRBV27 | TGTGCCAGCAGCCTCCCGGGGGCAAATGAGCAGTTCTTC | CASSLPGANEQFF
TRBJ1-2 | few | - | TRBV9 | TGTGCCAGCAGCGTAGGGACCACAGTCTATGGCTACACCTTC | CASSVGTTVYGYTF
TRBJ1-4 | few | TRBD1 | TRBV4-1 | TGCGCCAGCAGCCACTCCGGGACAGGGGTGGGGGTCAATGAAAAACTGTTTTTT | CASSHSGTGVGVNEKLFF
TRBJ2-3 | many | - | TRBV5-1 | TGCGCCAGCAGCCTCTCTGAAGGGGGACATACGCAGTATTTT | CASSLSEGGHTQYF
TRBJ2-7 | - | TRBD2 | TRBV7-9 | TGTGCCAGCAGCCTGACGTGGCGGGAGGGTACGCACGAGCAGTACTTC | CASSLTWREGTHEQYF
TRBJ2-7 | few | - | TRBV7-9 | TGTGCCAGCAGCCGAACTGAGCGACCCTACGAGCAGTACTTC | CASSRTERPYEQYF